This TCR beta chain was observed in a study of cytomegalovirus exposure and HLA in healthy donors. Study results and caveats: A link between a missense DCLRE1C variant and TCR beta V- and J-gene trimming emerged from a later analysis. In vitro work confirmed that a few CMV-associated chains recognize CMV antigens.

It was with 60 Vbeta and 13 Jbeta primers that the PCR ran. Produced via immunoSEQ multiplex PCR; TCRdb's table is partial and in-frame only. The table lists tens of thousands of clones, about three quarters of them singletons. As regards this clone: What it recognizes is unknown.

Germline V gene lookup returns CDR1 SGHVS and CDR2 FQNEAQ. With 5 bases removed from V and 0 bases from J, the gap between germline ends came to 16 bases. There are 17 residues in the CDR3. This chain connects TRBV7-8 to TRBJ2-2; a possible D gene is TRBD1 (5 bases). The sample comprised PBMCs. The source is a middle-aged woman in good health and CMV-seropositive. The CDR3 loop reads CASSRPAGFANTGELFF. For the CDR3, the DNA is TGTGCCAGCAGCCGACCGGCAGGGTTCGCGAACACCGGGGAGCTGTTTTTT.